Below, 20 T cell receptor beta chains from the same sample are listed, as sequenced in a study of T cell responses to AZD1222 COVID-19 vaccine. Measured with immunoSEQ multiplex PCR; TCRdb has only the in-frame clones, and not every one. The sample has about 150,000 clones, approximately 89% seen once. The input for sequencing was peripheral blood, taken on day 0 of AZD1222 vaccination. The receptors derive from an adult in good health.

This chain joins TRBV5-1 and TRBJ2-7; possible D gene TRBD1, 6 bases. Trimming took 8 bases from V and 2 from J, leaving 17 bases between them. Germline V lookup: CDR1 SGHRS, CDR2 YFSETQ. This CDR3 contains 14 residues. In DNA, the CDR3 is TGCGCCAGTCGACTGGGGGCCCAAGCCTACGAGCAGTACTTC. As protein: CASRLGAQAYEQYF. Together with reference TRBV5-1 and TRBJ2-7, the CDR3 gives the full variable domain: KAGVTQTPRYLIKTRGQQVTLSCSPISGHRSVSWYQQTPGQGLQFLFEYFSETQRNKGNFPGRFSGRQFSNSRSEMNVSTLELGDSALYLCASRLGAQAYEQYFGPGTRLTVT.

This chain connects TRBV7-3 to TRBJ2-3, with 11 bases matching TRBD1. This CDR3 is built from 15 residues. Germline CDR1 reads SGHTA; CDR2 reads FQGTGA. Losses at the gene ends were 3 bases for V and 5 bases for J; bases not matched to a gene: 4. CDR3 DNA: TGTGCCAGCAGCTTTTGGGACAGGGGGGAAGATACGCAGTATTTT. Encoded protein: CASSFWDRGEDTQYF.

Concerning this clone itself: One end of the junction fails to match germline, which may point to a read error. This chain connects TRBV2 to TRBJ1-1; D not resolved. Germline-derived CDR1 and CDR2 are SNHLY and FYNNEI. This CDR3 spans 11 amino acids. CDR3 loop: CASREDTEAFF. In DNA form, the CDR3 reads TGTGCCAGCAGAGAAGACACTGAAGCTTTCTTT. The complete variable domain, with remaining parts taken from reference TRBV2 and TRBJ1-1, reads EPEVTQTPSHQVTQMGQEVILRCVPISNHLYFYWYRQILGQKVEFLVSFYNNEISEKSEIFDDQFSVERPDGSNFTLKIRSTKLEDSAMYFCASREDTEAFFGQGTRLTVV.

V is TRBV4-1 and J is TRBJ1-1, with D possibly being TRBD1 (5 bases). This CDR3 region has 12 residues. Germline CDR1 is MGHRA and CDR2 is YSYEKL. V was trimmed by 3 bases and J by 9 bases, leaving 11 bases between them. The CDR3 is CASSHADRKAFF. The CDR3 DNA sequence: TGCGCCAGCAGCCATGCCGACAGAAAAGCTTTCTTT.

The rearrangement uses TRBV18 and TRBJ2-7; TRBD1 might be the D (5 bases). CDR1 KGHSH and CDR2 LQKENI come from the germline V gene. With 3 bases removed from V and 0 bases from J, the gap between germline ends came to 9 bases. This CDR3 region has 14 residues. CDR3 region: CASSPIDSSYEQYF. The CDR3 nucleotides are TGTGCCAGCTCACCCATAGACAGCTCCTACGAGCAGTACTTC.

This rearrangement joins TRBV6-5 to TRBJ2-7, with D unresolved. V was clipped by 6 bases and J by 0 bases, with 12 bases between them. Per the germline V gene, CDR1 is MNHEY and CDR2 is SVGAGI. The CDR3 length is 14 residues. CDR3 DNA sequence: TGTGCCAGCAGGTTGGGATACAGCTCCTACGAGCAGTACTTC. Protein: CASRLGYSSYEQYF.

The chain carries TRBV7-8 and TRBJ1-1; 7 positions match TRBD1. CDR3 size: 14 residues. Germline V lookup: CDR1 SGHVS, CDR2 FQNEAQ. V gave up 5 bases and J gave up 1 base; unmatched junction bases: 4. The CDR3 DNA reads as TGTGCCAGCAGCCAAGGGACAGCGAACACTGAAGCTTTCTTT. This encodes CASSQGTANTEAFF.

The V and J genes are TRBV6-5 and TRBJ1-2, with a tentative D call TRBD1 (6 bases). CDR1 is MNHEY, CDR2 SVGAGI, per germline. V gave up 1 base and J gave up 9 bases, with 12 bases separating them. The CDR3 loop spans 13 amino acids. In DNA, the CDR3 is TGTGCCAGCAGTTACTTGGGGGGCTCGAGCTACACCTTC. Amino acids: CASSYLGGSSYTF.

The chain joins TRBV28 to TRBJ2-7; 12 bases match TRBD2. Germline V gene sequence: CDR1 MDHEN, CDR2 SYDVKM. Trimming removed 3 bases from V and 2 bases from J; junction bases left unmatched: 8. The CDR3 spans 17 residues. The CDR3 spells CASSFGPGLAGTYEQYF. CDR3 sequence (DNA): TGTGCCAGCAGTTTCGGCCCCGGACTAGCGGGAACCTACGAGCAGTACTTC.

V gene TRBV14 combines with J gene TRBJ2-1; no reliable D call. Germline V gives CDR1 SGHDN, CDR2 FVKESK. This CDR3 region has 13 residues. Trimming pared 1 base from V and 8 bases from J, leaving 9 bases between. The CDR3 here is CASSQVRFHEQFF. The DNA of the CDR3 is TGTGCCAGCAGCCAAGTGCGGTTTCATGAGCAGTTCTTC.

This chain uses TRBV7-9 with TRBJ2-1; D gene unclear. The CDR3 spans 12 residues. Looked up from germline, CDR1 is SEHNR and CDR2 is FQNEAQ (reference sequence). V dropped 2 bases and J dropped 13 bases, with 12 bases sitting between them. The CDR3 DNA follows: TGTGCCAGCAGCTTACTAGACTGGAACCAGTTCTTC. Protein product: CASSLLDWNQFF. Full variable domain (outside the CDR3, taken from reference TRBV7-9 and TRBJ2-1): DTGVSQNPRHKITKRGQNVTFRCDPISEHNRLYWYRQTLGQGPEFLTYFQNEAQLEKSRLLSDRFSAERPKGSFSTLEIQRTEQGDSAMYLCASSLLDWNQFFGPGTRLTVL.

This chain uses TRBV28 with TRBJ1-2, with D maybe TRBD1 (5 bases). The CDR3 covers 17 residues. With 8 bases removed from V and 0 bases from J, the gap between germline ends came to 22 bases. Looked up from germline, CDR1 is MDHEN and CDR2 is SYDVKM. As DNA, the CDR3 is TGTGCCAGCCCAGCGGGGGGAGGCGGGGGACCTAACTATGGCTACACCTTC. It codes for CASPAGGGGGPNYGYTF.

This chain connects TRBV6-5 to TRBJ1-1; TRBD1 is a possible D gene (5 bases). The CDR3 sequence is 12 residues long. Per the germline V gene, CDR1 is MNHEY and CDR2 is SVGAGI. V was clipped by 6 bases and J by 7 bases, with 12 bases between them. CDR3 nucleotides: TGTGCCAGCAGCCCCGGGGCCTTTGAAGCTTTCTTT. Amino acids: CASSPGAFEAFF.

The rearrangement uses TRBV27 and TRBJ2-3; 8 bases are shared with TRBD2. Germline CDR1 is MNHEY and CDR2 is SMNVEV (reference sequence). This CDR3 comprises 17 residues. Unmatched junction bases numbered 14, after V lost 3 bases and J lost 6 bases. In nucleotides, the CDR3 is TGTGCCAGCAGTTTTATGCTCAGCGGGAGAAGCTCTGATACGCAGTATTTT. Translation gives CASSFMLSGRSSDTQYF.

The chain has TRBV5-1 and TRBJ1-1; D might be TRBD1 (6 bases). The ends were cut back, 4 bases at V and 5 bases at J, with 15 bases in the middle. Germline CDR1 and CDR2: SGHRS and YFSETQ. The CDR3 is 14 residues long. The CDR3 DNA reads TGCGCCAGCAGCGCAACAGGGTCGAGTACTGAAGCTTTCTTT. This gives the protein CASSATGSSTEAFF.

This chain links TRBV29-1 with TRBJ1-1; D is perhaps TRBD1 (5 bases). The CDR3 has 13 residues. The V gene's germline CDR1 is SQVTM and CDR2 ANQGSEA. V lost 0 bases to trimming and J lost 5 bases, with 10 bases between them. CDR3 sequence (DNA): TGCAGCGTTGAAGAGGGACGATGGACTGAAGCTTTCTTT. Encoded protein: CSVEEGRWTEAFF.

The chain employs TRBV7-8 and TRBJ2-4; unclear D gene. Germline CDR1 reads SGHVS; CDR2 reads FQNEAQ. The CDR3 has 15 amino acids. Trimming pared 4 bases from V and 2 bases from J, leaving 12 bases between. This CDR3 is CASSWYAGPKNIQYF. The CDR3 coding sequence is TGTGCCAGCAGCTGGTACGCCGGGCCCAAAAACATTCAGTACTTC.

The chain uses TRBV6-5 and TRBJ1-6, with TRBD1 matching over 8 bases. This CDR3 is 15 amino acids long. V lost 2 bases and J lost 7; bases outside the gene matches: 4. Germline CDR1 and CDR2: MNHEY and SVGAGI. CDR3 nucleotides: TGTGCCAGCAGTTACGACAGGGGCGAAAATTCACCCCTCCACTTT. This sequence encodes CASSYDRGENSPLHF.

This chain links TRBV7-5 with TRBJ2-2; the table's D call of TRBD2 was not tested on the DNA. TRBV7-5 is annotated as a pseudogene. The CDR3 consists of 14 residues. The CDR3 DNA reads as TGTGCCAGAGCCGGGACTAGCGTTCCCGGGGAGCTGTTTTTT. This translates into CARAGTSVPGELFF.

The J gene is TRBJ2-2, the V gene TRBV29-1; tentatively, D is TRBD2 (5 bases). With 7 bases removed from V and 3 bases from J, the gap between germline ends came to 6 bases. CDR1 is SQVTM, CDR2 ANQGSEA, per germline. This CDR3 region has 11 residues. The CDR3 DNA reads TGCAGCGGAGCGGACACCGGGGAGCTGTTTTTT. Protein sequence: CSGADTGELFF.